This T cell receptor beta chain is drawn from a study of shared clonotypes between healthy human individuals (dated by TCRdb to the early 2020s). General notes on the study: A few men and a couple of women, aged 18 to 49 years, made up the cohort. Leukapheresis yielded between about 0.9 and 10 billion PBMCs per donor. For each donor, three plates each were used for CD4 naive and CD4 memory, two plates were used for CD8 naive, and one plate was used for CD8 memory. Libraries were prepared and TCR repertoires were sequenced by different laboratories using diverse techniques, in order to increase sequencing depth and limit assay-specific biases. The study deeply sequenced blood TCR repertoires of about 5 healthy adults to estimate repertoire size and the extent of clonotype sharing between individuals.

The germline V gene sets CDR1 to SNHLY and CDR2 to FYNNEI. V loses 2 bases, J loses 6 bases, and the germline ends lie 17 bases apart. The CDR3, cysteine through phenylalanine, is 15 amino acids long. Solely the CDR3 DNA is kept, with 45 bases framed from the first base. Summary of the overall study and its limitations: Sharing across a handful of donors was observed for approximately 4.6% of naive CD4, 3% to 4% of naive CD8, 2.3% of memory CD4, and around 0.4% of memory CD8 clonotypes. Estimated clonotype richness was generally larger for naive than for memory subsets. Pairwise subsampling indicated that sequencing depth was expected to affect the degree of clonotype sharing among donors. Sampling was restricted to blood, and TCR repertoires in tissues likely differ from the TCR repertoires found in blood. Because the study included a small number of donors, the genetic and exposure-history diversity represented was limited. Compared with non-shared clonotypes, clonotypes shared by all four sorted-subset donors had higher generation probabilities. Even with the large sequencing depth, rarefaction of the sorted-subset datasets indicated that sequencing was incomplete.

Using the deep immunoSEQ assay, multiplex PCR amplified TCR CDR3 regions from genomic DNA. Extracted genomic DNA from each cell subset was distributed evenly across all wells of several immunoSEQ 96-well plates, and each plate was treated as a replicate. For sorted subsets, approximately 0.2 ug of genomic DNA, equivalent to roughly 30,000 T cell genomes, went into each replicate PCR. The purified libraries were quantified using a Qubit 3.0 fluorometer, sized with a Bioanalyzer 2100, and then quantified again using the KAPA Library Quantification kit. Every immunoSEQ 96-well plate was sequenced on a dedicated single-read 150-cycle Illumina NextSeq 550 flow cell. The authors processed their data as follows. Because only junctional sequences without quality scores were contained in the immunoSEQ output, filtering matching that applied to full-length reads could not be performed. Sequences were annotated with PyIR, a Python wrapper for IgBLAST v1.9, using IMGT germline references to assign V/J genes and CDR3. Reads with weak V/J assignments (E-value above 1e-6), missing CDR3, stop codons, out-of-frame junctions, or ambiguous translated residues were removed. V3J clonotypes were defined as sequences sharing an identical inferred V gene, J gene, and CDR3 amino acid sequence. Percentage overlap between repertoires was calculated by dividing the number of shared unique clonotypes by the size of the smaller repertoire. Repertoire richness was assessed with RTK rarefaction, the Chao1 estimator, and Recon v2.1 estimates of unobserved clonotypes. Generation probabilities for all TCRbeta clonotypes obtained by the gDNA method from a handful of donors were computed using OLGA. The source is immuneACCESS, and TCRdb retained only in-frame sequences with V and J called. Part of the clones is not carried over; for the studies checked, unresolved V genes explain less than half of this, and the remainder is unexplained. V, J and clone size reflect that table, while D and trimming were determined from the DNA. The sample table contains roughly 2 million clones; only one count was recorded for 95% of them. More than 0.1% of the sample comes from the top ten.

The donors were healthy, HIV-negative adults with no recently reported acute infections or vaccinations. Every donor was a Caucasian adult living in Nashville, Tennessee, USA. CD4+ T cells were enriched through magnetic negative selection, after which naive cells were positively selected on CD45RA and the remaining negative fraction served as the memory subset. Blood was obtained by leukapheresis, after which PBMCs were separated by Ficoll-Histopaque density gradient centrifugation and cryopreserved in liquid nitrogen vapor phase. Purity and quantity of every magnetically sorted T cell population were checked by analytical flow cytometry. From each sorted fraction, genomic DNA was isolated and quantified by UV absorbance on a Nanodrop 2000c. Comment on this clone: Its target antigen remains unknown. Within one base of it there is no much larger clone, and no base qualities were kept.

Sequenced input: naive CD4+ T cells sorted from blood. Taken with the paper, the label for cell subset or site translates to: CD45RA+ positively selected. The chain is encoded by TRBV2 joined to TRBJ2-7; D gene: possibly TRBD2, on 6 matching bases. This TCR was sampled from a man younger than 30 in good health. The bases read TGTGCCAGCAGTGAATTGGGGAGGCCAGAAGGCGAGCAGTACTTC. It encodes CASSELGRPEGEQYF.